A selection of T cell receptor beta chains follows, all from one sample in a study of blood T cell repertoires in COVID-19. Clones were read by immunoSEQ multiplex PCR, and TCRdb kept only the in-frame ones, dropping some. In the table there are about 260,000 clones, roughly nine tenths of which are singletons. The material sequenced was peripheral blood. The origin of the receptors is a man in his forties with active or convalescent COVID-19. Each CDR3 is given with its conserved first and last residue. The D gene is left open where the match is weak. The size entry is marked missing in some rows and otherwise reads once, few, many or a size class.

j_gene,d_gene,len,abundance,v_gene,CDR3aa
TRBJ2-2,TRBD2,18,NA,TRBV7-6,CASSLRRAGGLNTGELFF
TRBJ1-5,NA,13,NA,TRBV28,CASGQRVNQPQHF
TRBJ1-4,NA,12,NA,TRBV7-9,CASSLQNEKLFF
TRBJ2-4,NA,14,NA,TRBV9,CASSPRVAKNIQYF
TRBJ2-5,TRBD2,14,once,TRBV10-2,CASSLGGRIETQYF
TRBJ2-1,TRBD2,13,NA,TRBV10-3,CATTSGRAAEQFF
TRBJ1-4,NA,13,NA,TRBV12-3/TRBV12-4,CASTTGGDEKLFF
TRBJ2-1,TRBD2,19,NA,TRBV3-1/TRBV3-2,CASSHYNPGLAGGPNEQFF
TRBJ2-5,TRBD1,15,NA,TRBV7-9,CASTPPDRRQETQYF
TRBJ2-5,TRBD2,15,NA,TRBV28,CASSRTSGAQETQYF
TRBJ1-3,NA,14,NA,TRBV2,CASSPSTAGNTIYF
TRBJ2-3,TRBD1,17,NA,TRBV5-1,CASSYGTGGLGTDTQYF
TRBJ1-2,NA,12,NA,TRBV13,CASSLGPGGISF
TRBJ2-1,TRBD1,13,NA,TRBV7-9,CASSPSPGTGLFF
TRBJ2-5,TRBD2,15,NA,TRBV18,CASSVSSGSLETQYF
TRBJ1-4,NA,12,NA,TRBV9,CASSVPSGPLFF
TRBJ2-1,NA,11,few,TRBV10-3,CAITVDNEQFF
TRBJ1-4,NA,13,NA,TRBV5-1,CASRPELNEKLFF
TRBJ2-3,TRBD1,17,NA,TRBV19,CASSPRTGKVVTDTQYF
TRBJ2-2,NA,14,few,TRBV24-1,CATSDLRDTGELFF
TRBJ1-4,TRBD1,14,NA,TRBV2,CASRSLRDRQKLFF
TRBJ2-5,TRBD2,13,NA,TRBV29-1,CSVGGGRRETQYF
TRBJ1-1,TRBD1,12,NA,TRBV5-1,CASSLGDSEAFF
TRBJ2-1,TRBD2,15,NA,TRBV4-2,CASSQDTSGRGEQFF
TRBJ1-4,NA,17,NA,TRBV30,CAWSFTGLVATNEKLFF
TRBJ1-5,TRBD1,15,many,TRBV4-1,CASSPRDRGEQPQHF
TRBJ2-1,NA,11,NA,TRBV30,CAWSDRYEQFF
TRBJ2-1,TRBD1,16,NA,TRBV5-1,CASSLRGQAGHNEQFF